Detailed here is one T cell receptor (beta chain). Its target is unknown. These data originate in a study of post-analysis software for immune sequencing data. Overall study results and limits: Controls had lower frequencies than patients of five TRBV segments, which included TRBV5-6, TRBV5-1 and TRBV20-1.

V lost 4 bases and J lost 1, with 10 bases in between. CDR1 is MNHEY, CDR2 SVGAGI, per germline. This CDR3 spans 14 amino acids. Unique molecular identifiers had been added to the TCR beta cDNA libraries. Via MiXCR, TCRdb re-called the PCR reads, giving one row per CDR3 protein. The sample consists of 650,000 to 900,000 distinct CDR3 sequences, 40% to 55% of them appearing once. Sequencing was done on a sample of blood. The rearrangement uses TRBV6-5 and TRBJ2-5; D is undetermined. The receptor's source is a girl aged 5-17 years with multiple sclerosis. In DNA, the CDR3 is TGTGCCAGCAGTTCTTTTGGAATCCAAGAGACCCAGTACTTC. This encodes CASSSFGIQETQYF.